This T cell receptor beta chain was documented in a study of blood T cell repertoires in COVID-19. Study context: The study drew acute and convalescent COVID-19 samples from the United States, Italy and Spain.

Per the study methods: How many nucleated cells were present was estimated from reference gene primer amplification. The repertoire was sequenced with immunoSEQ multiplex PCR; TCRdb's copy has only in-frame clones and lacks some. V and J calls and clone size are as listed in that table; D and trimming were resolved from the DNA. The sample includes fewer than 400,000 clones, about 86% of them seen just once. V dropped 8 bases and J dropped 4 bases, with 7 bases sitting between them. The CDR3 runs to 11 residues. Germline V CDR1 and CDR2: SGHTA, FQGNSA. Sequencing used peripheral blood. The rearrangement uses TRBV7-2 and TRBJ2-3; D call uncertain. This TCR derives from a young man with active or convalescent COVID-19. DNA for the CDR3: TGTGCCAGCTCCGCGGCAGATACGCAGTATTTT. Residues: CASSAADTQYF. Filled out from reference TRBV7-2 and TRBJ2-3, the complete variable domain reads GAGVSQSPSNKVTEKGKDVELRCDPISGHTALYWYRQSLGQGLEFLIYFQGNSAPDKSGLPSDRFSAERTGGSVSTLTIQRTQQEDSAVYLCASSAADTQYFGPGTRLTVL.